The clone carrying this T cell receptor (beta chain) was observed a few times. From germline, CDR1 is KGHSH and CDR2 LQKENI. The CDR3 runs to 18 residues. Germline trimming cut 5 bases from V and 0 bases from J; bases unmatched to any gene: 10. This sample is drawn from a study of blood T cell repertoires in COVID-19. Across the whole study: From T cells, B-cell-depleted T cells, or PBMCs came the material, which was cDNA or gDNA.

Sequenced by immunoSEQ multiplex PCR; TCRdb stores in-frame clones only, minus some. The sample shows 45,000 to 50,000 clones, approximately 83% of them seen only once. The sample consisted of peripheral blood. V gene TRBV18 combines with J gene TRBJ2-3; 11 nucleotides agree with TRBD2. The TCR originated in a woman aged 80 or older with COVID-19, enrolled during active disease. The CDR3 here is CASSVSSGTSGSTDTQYF. The DNA for the CDR3 is TGTGCCAGCTCAGTGTCGTCCGGGACTAGCGGTAGCACAGATACGCAGTATTTT.